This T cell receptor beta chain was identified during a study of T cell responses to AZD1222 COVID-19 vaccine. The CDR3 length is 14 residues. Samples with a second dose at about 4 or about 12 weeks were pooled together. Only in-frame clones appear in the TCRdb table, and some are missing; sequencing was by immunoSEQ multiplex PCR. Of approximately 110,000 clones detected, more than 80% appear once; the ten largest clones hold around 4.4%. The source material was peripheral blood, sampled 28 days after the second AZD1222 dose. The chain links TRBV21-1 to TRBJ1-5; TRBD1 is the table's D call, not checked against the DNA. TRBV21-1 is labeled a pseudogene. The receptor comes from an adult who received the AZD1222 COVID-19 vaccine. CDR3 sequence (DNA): TGTGCCAGCAGCCCAGGACAGATCAATCAGCCCCAGCATTTT. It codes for CASSPGQINQPQHF.